This entry is about one TCR beta chain. Its antigen is as yet unknown. The TCR beta profiling, which covered VDJ combination and CDR3 sequence, was carried out using genomic DNA as the template. MiXCR, applied by TCRdb to the reads, yields one record per CDR3 protein. The sample has over 200,000 distinct CDR3 sequences, approximately 57% seen once. The CDR3 is 13 amino acids. Between the trimmed V and J ends, which lost 6 bases and 6 bases, there was a span of 14 bases. The germline gives CDR1 ENHRY, CDR2 SYGVKD. This entry is derived from a study of CD8+CD57+ T cells in acquired aplastic anemia. At the level of the study: The sorted CD4+ and CD8+ cells yielded an average about 3.3 ug of DNA. Broader study findings: Patient and control CD8+ Simpson's diversity was not significantly different. Both patients and controls carried the same twenty-nine CD8+ CDR3 sequences.

The V gene is TRBV10-3, the J gene TRBJ1-2; D possibly corresponds to TRBD1 (5 bases). Source material: sorted CD4+, CD8+, or CD8+CD57+ T cells (not recorded which) from PBMCs. The sequence derives from a human donor in good health. The CDR3: CAISPREGDGYTF. CDR3 coding DNA: TGTGCCATCAGCCCCAGGGAAGGGGATGGCTACACCTTC.